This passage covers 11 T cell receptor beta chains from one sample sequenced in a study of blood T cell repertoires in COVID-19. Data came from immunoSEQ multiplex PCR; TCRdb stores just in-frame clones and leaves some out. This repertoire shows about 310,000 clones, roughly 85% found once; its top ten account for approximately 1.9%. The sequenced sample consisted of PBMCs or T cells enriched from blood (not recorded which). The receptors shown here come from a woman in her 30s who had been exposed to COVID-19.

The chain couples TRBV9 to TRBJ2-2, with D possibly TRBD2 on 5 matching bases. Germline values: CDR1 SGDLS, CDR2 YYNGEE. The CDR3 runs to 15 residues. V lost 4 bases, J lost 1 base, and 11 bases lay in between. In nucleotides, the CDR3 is TGTGCCAGCAGCACGAGCGGTCAGAACACCGGGGAGCTGTTTTTT. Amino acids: CASSTSGQNTGELFF.

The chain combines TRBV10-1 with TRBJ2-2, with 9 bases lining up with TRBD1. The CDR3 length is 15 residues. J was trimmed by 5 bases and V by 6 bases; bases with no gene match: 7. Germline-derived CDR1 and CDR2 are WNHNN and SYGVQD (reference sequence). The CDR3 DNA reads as TGCGCCAGCAGCATGACAGGGGGTGGAACCGGGGAGCTGTTTTTT. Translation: CASSMTGGGTGELFF.

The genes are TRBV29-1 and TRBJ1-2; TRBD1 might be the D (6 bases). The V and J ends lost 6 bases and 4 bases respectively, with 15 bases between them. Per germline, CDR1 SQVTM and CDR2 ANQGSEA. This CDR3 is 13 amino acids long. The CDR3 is CSVISGEGYGYTF. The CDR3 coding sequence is TGCAGCGTAATTTCAGGGGAGGGCTATGGCTACACCTTC.

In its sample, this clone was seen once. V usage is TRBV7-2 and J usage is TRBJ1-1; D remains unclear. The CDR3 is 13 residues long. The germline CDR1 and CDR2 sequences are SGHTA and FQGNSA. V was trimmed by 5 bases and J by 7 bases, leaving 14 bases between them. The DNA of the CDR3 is TGTGCCAGCAGCCCATCCCACGGGGATGAAGCTTTCTTT. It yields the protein CASSPSHGDEAFF.

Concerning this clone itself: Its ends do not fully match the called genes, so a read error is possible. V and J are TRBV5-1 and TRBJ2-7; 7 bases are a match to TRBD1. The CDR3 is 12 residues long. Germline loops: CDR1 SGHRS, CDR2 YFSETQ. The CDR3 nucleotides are TGCGTCAGCAGTCCTCAGGGGGACGAGCAGTACTTC. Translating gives CVSSPQGDEQYF.

CDR3 bases: TGTGCCATCAGTCAGACAGTTAAAACAGATACGCAGTATTTT. It is translated as CAISQTVKTDTQYF. This chain links TRBV10-3 with TRBJ2-3; TRBD1 is a possible D gene (5 bases). The CDR3 length is 14 residues. With 5 bases removed from V and 3 bases from J, the gap between germline ends came to 12 bases. CDR1 is ENHRY and CDR2 is SYGVKD in the germline V gene.

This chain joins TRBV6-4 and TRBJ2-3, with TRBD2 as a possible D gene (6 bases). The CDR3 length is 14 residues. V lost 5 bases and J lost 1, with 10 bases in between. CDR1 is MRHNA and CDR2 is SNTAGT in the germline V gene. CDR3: CASSRDLGTDTQYF. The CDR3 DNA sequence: TGTGCCAGCAGTCGGGACTTGGGCACAGATACGCAGTATTTT.

The CDR3 region is CASSSVAGALPYEQYF. The CDR3 DNA reads TGTGCCAGCAGTTCAGTAGCGGGGGCCTTACCCTACGAGCAGTACTTC. The V gene is TRBV6-2 or TRBV6-3, the J gene TRBJ2-7; 9 bases fit TRBD2. Trimming removed 4 bases from V and 2 bases from J; junction bases left unmatched: 9. This CDR3 is 16 amino acids long. Germline V gene data show CDR1 as MNHEY and CDR2 as SVGEGT.

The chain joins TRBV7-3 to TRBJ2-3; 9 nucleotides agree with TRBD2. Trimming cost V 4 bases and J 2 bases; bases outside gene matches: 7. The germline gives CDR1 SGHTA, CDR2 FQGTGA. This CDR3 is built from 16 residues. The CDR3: CASSSPGGRATDTQYF. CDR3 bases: TGTGCCAGCAGCTCGCCTGGCGGGAGGGCCACAGATACGCAGTATTTT.

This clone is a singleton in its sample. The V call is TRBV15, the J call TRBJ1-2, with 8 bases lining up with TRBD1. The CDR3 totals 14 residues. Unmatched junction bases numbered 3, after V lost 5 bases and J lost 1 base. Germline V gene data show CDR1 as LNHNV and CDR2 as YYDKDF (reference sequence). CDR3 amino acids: CATSEDRDNYGYTF. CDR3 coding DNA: TGTGCCACCAGCGAGGACAGGGATAACTATGGCTACACCTTC.

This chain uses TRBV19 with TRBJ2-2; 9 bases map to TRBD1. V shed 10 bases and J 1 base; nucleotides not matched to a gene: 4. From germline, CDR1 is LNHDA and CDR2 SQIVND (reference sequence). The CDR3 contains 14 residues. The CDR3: CATTGQGNTGELFF. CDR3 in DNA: TGTGCCACCACGGGACAGGGGAACACCGGGGAGCTGTTTTTT.